Each of the 7 T cell receptor delta chains below was sequenced from the same sample in a study of gamma-delta chains in newborns, infants, children (dated by TCRdb to about 2019). The data were produced on an Illumina MiSeq. Identical DNA sequences were merged into single rows after TCRdb reprocessed the public reads with CATT. Counted in this sample were 8,500 to 10,000 delta-chain clones; about 22% of them appeared once. The top ten clonotypes cover less than 5.5% of the sample. Source material: blood. These receptors came from a child who was a newborn, infant or young child, either healthy, febrile or measles-vaccinated (not recorded which).

The J gene is TRDJ3, the V gene TRDV2; TRDD3 matches at 10 bases. The CDR3 contains 17 residues. Germline-derived CDR1 and CDR2 are GEAIGNYY and EKD. Unmatched junction bases numbered 6, after V lost 1 base and J lost 7 bases. CDR3 DNA: TGTGCCTGTGACACTCTACTGGGGGATTCAGACACCCGACAGATGTTTTTC. Protein sequence: CACDTLLGDSDTRQMFF.

V usage is TRDV2 and J usage is TRDJ1, with TRDD3 matching 7 bases. The germline V gene has CDR1 GEAIGNYY and CDR2 EKD. CDR3 length: 16 residues. Unmatched junction bases numbered 20, after V lost 3 bases and J lost 11 bases. Here the CDR3 reads CACDPVSTGGYAWLIF. The CDR3 region has the DNA TGTGCCTGTGACCCGGTGTCCACTGGTGGATACGCGTGGCTCATCTTT.

The chain employs TRDV2 and TRDJ3, with 10 bases lining up with TRDD3. Germline V lookup: CDR1 GEAIGNYY, CDR2 EKD. After removal of 0 bases from V and 0 bases from J, the junction contained 22 bases not matched to a gene. This CDR3 has 25 amino acids. The CDR3 here is CACDTSPDWGDTPSLSSWDTRQMFF. In DNA, the CDR3 is TGTGCCTGTGACACCTCCCCTGACTGGGGGGATACGCCATCACTAAGCTCCTGGGACACCCGACAGATGTTTTTC.

The V and J genes are TRDV2 and TRDJ1; D uncertain. Germline CDR1 reads GEAIGNYY; CDR2 reads EKD. Between the trimmed V and J ends, which lost 3 bases and 5 bases, there was a span of 15 bases. There are 14 residues in the CDR3. The CDR3 region has the DNA TGTGCCTGTGACGCCCTCGGGAAGAGGGATAAACTCATCTTT. It is translated as CACDALGKRDKLIF.

Only a few counts were recorded for this clone. The chain has TRDV2 and TRDJ1; 10 bases map to TRDD3. Germline-derived CDR1 and CDR2 are GEAIGNYY and EKD. The CDR3 length is 16 residues. Trimming took 1 base from V and 1 from J; bases not matched to a gene: 5. This CDR3 reads CACDTVGDTVTDKLIF. In DNA, the CDR3 is TGTGCCTGTGACACGGTGGGGGATACCGTCACCGATAAACTCATCTTT.

Concerning this clone itself: One end of the junction does not line up with germline, which may come from a read error. The rearrangement joins TRDV2 to TRDJ3; a weak D match, TRDD3 (6 bases). This CDR3 is 21 amino acids long. The germline CDR1 and CDR2 sequences are GEAIGNYY and EKD. CDR3 protein: CACDTVSAGGDRSWDTRKMFF. The CDR3 coding sequence is TGTGCCTGTGACACCGTGTCGGCAGGGGGAGACCGCTCCTGGGACACCCGAAAGATGTTTTTC.

This clone appeared a few times. This sequence joins TRDV2 and TRDJ1, with D uncertain. The ends were cut back, 0 bases at V and 0 bases at J, with 10 bases in the middle. Germline V gene data show CDR1 as GEAIGNYY and CDR2 as EKD. This CDR3 comprises 15 residues. Here the CDR3 DNA reads TGTGCCTGTGACACCGTTGCCCGCAACACCGATAAACTCATCTTT. As protein: CACDTVARNTDKLIF.